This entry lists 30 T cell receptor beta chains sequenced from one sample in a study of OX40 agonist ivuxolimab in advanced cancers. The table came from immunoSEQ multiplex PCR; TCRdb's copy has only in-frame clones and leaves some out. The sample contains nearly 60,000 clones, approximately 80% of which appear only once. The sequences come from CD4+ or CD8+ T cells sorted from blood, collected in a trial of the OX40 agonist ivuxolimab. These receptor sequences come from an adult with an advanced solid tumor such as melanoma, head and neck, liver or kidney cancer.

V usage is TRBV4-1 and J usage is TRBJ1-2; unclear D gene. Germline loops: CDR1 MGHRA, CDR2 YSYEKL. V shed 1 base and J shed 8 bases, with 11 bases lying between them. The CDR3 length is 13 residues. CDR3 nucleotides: TGCGCCAGCAGCCAAGGCGGGCACGGGGGCTACACCTTC. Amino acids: CASSQGGHGGYTF.

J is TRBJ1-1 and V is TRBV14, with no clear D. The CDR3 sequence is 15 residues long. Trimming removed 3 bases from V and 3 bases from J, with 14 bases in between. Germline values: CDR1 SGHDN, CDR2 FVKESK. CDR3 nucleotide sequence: TGTGCCAGCAGCCATTTAGGGTTAAAGGACACTGAAGCTTTCTTT. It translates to CASSHLGLKDTEAFF.

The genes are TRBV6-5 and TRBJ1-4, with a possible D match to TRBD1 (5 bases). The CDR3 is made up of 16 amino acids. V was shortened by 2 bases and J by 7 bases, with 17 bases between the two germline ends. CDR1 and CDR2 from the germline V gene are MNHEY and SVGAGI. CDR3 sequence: CASSYTTAEEGEKLFF. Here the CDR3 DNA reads TGTGCCAGCAGTTACACGACAGCCGAAGAGGGTGAAAAACTGTTTTTT.

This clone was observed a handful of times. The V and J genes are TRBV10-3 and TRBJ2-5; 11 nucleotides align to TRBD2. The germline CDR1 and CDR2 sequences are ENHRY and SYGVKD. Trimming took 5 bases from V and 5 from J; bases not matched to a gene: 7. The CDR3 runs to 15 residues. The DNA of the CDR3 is TGTGCCATCAGTCCGCTAGCGGGGGGCGGGGAGACCCAGTACTTC. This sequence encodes CAISPLAGGGETQYF.

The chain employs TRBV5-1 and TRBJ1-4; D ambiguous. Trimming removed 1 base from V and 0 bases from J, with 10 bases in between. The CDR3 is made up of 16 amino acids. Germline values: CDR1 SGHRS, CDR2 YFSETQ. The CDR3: CASSLSSVATNEKLFF. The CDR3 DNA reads TGCGCCAGCAGCTTGAGCTCAGTTGCAACTAATGAAAAACTGTTTTTT.

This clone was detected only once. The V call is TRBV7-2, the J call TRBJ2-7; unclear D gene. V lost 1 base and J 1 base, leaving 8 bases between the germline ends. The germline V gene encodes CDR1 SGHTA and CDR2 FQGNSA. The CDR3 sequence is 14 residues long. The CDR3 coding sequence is TGTGCCAGCAGCTTAGTTCCAGAGTCCTACGAGCAGTACTTC. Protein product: CASSLVPESYEQYF.

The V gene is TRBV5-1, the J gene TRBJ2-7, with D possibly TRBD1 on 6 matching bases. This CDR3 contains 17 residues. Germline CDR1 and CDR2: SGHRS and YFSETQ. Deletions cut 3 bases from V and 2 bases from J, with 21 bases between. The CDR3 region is CASSSHYRDISTYEQYF. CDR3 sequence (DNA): TGCGCCAGCAGCTCCCATTACCGGGACATATCTACCTACGAGCAGTACTTC. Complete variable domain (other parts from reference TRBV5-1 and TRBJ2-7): KAGVTQTPRYLIKTRGQQVTLSCSPISGHRSVSWYQQTPGQGLQFLFEYFSETQRNKGNFPGRFSGRQFSNSRSEMNVSTLELGDSALYLCASSSHYRDISTYEQYFGPGTRLTVT.

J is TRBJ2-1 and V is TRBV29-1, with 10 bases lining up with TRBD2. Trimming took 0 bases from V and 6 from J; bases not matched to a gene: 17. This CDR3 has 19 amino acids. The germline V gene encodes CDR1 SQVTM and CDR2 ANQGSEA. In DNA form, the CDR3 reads TGCAGCGTTGAAGATCCCCGTGACAGGGTGGCTAGCGGGGGCAATGAGCAGTTCTTC. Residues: CSVEDPRDRVASGGNEQFF.

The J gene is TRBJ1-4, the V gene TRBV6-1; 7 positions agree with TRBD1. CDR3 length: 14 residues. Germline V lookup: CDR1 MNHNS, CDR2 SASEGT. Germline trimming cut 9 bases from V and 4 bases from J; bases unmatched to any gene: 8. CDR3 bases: TGTGCCAGTTCTTCCGGGACAGATAATGAAAAACTGTTTTTT. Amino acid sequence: CASSSGTDNEKLFF.

In DNA, the CDR3 is TGCGCCAGCAGCCAAGGTGCGGACTTCCAAGAGACCCAGTACTTC. Translating gives CASSQGADFQETQYF. The J gene is TRBJ2-5, the V gene TRBV4-1; D is perhaps TRBD2 (5 bases). The CDR3 totals 15 residues. The germline V gene encodes CDR1 MGHRA and CDR2 YSYEKL. V was shortened by 1 base and J by 1 base, with 10 bases between the two germline ends.

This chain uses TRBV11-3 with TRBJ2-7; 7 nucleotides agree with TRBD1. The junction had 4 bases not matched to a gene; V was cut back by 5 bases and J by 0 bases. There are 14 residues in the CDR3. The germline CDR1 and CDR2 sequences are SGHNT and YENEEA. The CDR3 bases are TGTGCCAGCAGCCGCCGGGACAGCTCCTACGAGCAGTACTTC. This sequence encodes CASSRRDSSYEQYF.

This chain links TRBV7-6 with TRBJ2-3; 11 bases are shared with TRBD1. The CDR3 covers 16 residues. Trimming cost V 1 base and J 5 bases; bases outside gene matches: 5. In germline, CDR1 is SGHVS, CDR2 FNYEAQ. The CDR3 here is CASSLVGTGGLDTQYF. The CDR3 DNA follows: TGTGCCAGCAGCTTAGTAGGGACAGGGGGTCTAGATACGCAGTATTTT.

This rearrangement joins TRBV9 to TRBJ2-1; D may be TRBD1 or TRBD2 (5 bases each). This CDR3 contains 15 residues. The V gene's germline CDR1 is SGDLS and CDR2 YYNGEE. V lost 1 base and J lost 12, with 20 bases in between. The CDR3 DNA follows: TGTGCCAGCAGCGTAACCGGGACGAGACCTGATGGGCAGTTCTTC. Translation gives CASSVTGTRPDGQFF.

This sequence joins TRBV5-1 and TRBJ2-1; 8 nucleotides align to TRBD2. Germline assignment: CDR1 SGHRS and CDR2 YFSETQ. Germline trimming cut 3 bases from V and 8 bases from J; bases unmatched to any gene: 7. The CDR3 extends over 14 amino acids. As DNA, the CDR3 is TGCGCCAGCAGCTCAAAAGGACTAGCTGATGAGCAGTTCTTC. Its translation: CASSSKGLADEQFF.

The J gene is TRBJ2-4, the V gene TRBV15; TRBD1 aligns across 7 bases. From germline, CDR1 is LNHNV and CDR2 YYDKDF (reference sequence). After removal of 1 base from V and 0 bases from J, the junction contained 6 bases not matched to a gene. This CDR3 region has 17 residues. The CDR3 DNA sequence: TGTGCCACCAGCAGAGGGACAGGTGGAATAGCCAAAAACATTCAGTACTTC. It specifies CATSRGTGGIAKNIQYF. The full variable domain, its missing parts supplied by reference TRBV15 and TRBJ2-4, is DAMVIQNPRYQVTQFGKPVTLSCSQTLNHNVMYWYQQKSSQAPKLLFHYYDKDFNNEADTPDNFQSRRPNTSFCFLDIRSPGLGDTAMYLCATSRGTGGIAKNIQYFGAGTRLSVL.

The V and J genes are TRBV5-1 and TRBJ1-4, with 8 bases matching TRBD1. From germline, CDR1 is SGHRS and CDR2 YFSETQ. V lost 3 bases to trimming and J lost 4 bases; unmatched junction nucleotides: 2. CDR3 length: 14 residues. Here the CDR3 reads CASSWTGYNEKLFF. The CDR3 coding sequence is TGCGCCAGCAGCTGGACAGGGTATAATGAAAAACTGTTTTTT.

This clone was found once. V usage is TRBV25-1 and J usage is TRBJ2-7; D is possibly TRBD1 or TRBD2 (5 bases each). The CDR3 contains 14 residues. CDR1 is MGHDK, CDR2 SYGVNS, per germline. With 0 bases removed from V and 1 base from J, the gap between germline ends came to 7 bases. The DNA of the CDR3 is TGTGCCAGCAGTGAATACGGGGCGTCCTACGAGCAGTACTTC. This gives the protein CASSEYGASYEQYF.

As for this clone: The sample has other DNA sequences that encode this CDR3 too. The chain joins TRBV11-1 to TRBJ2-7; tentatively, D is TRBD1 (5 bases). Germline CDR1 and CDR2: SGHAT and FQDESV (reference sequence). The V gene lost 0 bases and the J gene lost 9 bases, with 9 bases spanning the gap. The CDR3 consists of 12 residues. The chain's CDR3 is CASSLAKGPQYF. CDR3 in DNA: TGTGCCAGCAGCTTAGCGAAGGGGCCGCAGTACTTC.

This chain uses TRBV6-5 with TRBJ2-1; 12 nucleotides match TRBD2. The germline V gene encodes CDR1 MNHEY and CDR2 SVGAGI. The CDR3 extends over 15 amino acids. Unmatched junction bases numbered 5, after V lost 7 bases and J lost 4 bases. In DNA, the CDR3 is TGTGCCAGCACCCCTAGCGGGGGGGAGTACAATGAGCAGTTCTTC. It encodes CASTPSGGEYNEQFF.

CDR3 bases: TGTGCCAGCAGCCCAAGACCGCGGGGGTCCCGAGGGGAGCAGTACTTC. This codes for CASSPRPRGSRGEQYF. The chain carries TRBV9 and TRBJ2-7; 7 nucleotides match TRBD2. The CDR3 spans 16 residues. V shed 4 bases, J shed 7 bases, and the junction held 17 bases outside the gene matches. CDR1 is SGDLS, CDR2 YYNGEE, per germline.

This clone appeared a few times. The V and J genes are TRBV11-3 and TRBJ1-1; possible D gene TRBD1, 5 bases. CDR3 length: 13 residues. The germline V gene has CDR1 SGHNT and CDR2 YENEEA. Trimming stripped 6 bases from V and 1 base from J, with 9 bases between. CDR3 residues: CASSWTTNTEAFF. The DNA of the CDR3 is TGTGCCAGCAGTTGGACAACGAACACTGAAGCTTTCTTT.

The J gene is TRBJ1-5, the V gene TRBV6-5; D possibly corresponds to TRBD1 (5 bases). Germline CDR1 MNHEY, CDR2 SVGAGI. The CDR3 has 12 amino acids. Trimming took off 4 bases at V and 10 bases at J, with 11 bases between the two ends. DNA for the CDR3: TGTGCCAGCAGTTCAGGGTCTATCCCCCAGCATTTT. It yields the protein CASSSGSIPQHF.

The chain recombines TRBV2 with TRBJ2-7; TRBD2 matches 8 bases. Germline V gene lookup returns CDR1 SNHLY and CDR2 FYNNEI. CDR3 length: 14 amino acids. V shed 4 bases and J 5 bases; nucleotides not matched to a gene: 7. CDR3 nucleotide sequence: TGTGCCAGCAGTGCCCGGACTAGCCGTAACGAGCAGTACTTC. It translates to CASSARTSRNEQYF.

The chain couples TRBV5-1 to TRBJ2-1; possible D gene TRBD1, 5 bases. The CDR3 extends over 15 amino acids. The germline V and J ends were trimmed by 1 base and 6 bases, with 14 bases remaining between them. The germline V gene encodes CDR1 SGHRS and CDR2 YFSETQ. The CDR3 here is CASSLWQGRSNEQFF. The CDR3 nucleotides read TGCGCCAGCAGCTTGTGGCAGGGCCGGTCCAATGAGCAGTTCTTC. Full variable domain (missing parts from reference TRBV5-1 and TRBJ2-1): KAGVTQTPRYLIKTRGQQVTLSCSPISGHRSVSWYQQTPGQGLQFLFEYFSETQRNKGNFPGRFSGRQFSNSRSEMNVSTLELGDSALYLCASSLWQGRSNEQFFGPGTRLTVL.

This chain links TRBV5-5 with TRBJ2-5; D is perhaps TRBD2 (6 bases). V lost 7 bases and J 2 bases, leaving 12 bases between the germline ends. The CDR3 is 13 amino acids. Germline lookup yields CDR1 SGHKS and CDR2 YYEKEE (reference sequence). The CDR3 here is CASSIGGQETQYF. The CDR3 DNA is TGTGCCAGCTCAATTGGGGGGCAAGAGACCCAGTACTTC.

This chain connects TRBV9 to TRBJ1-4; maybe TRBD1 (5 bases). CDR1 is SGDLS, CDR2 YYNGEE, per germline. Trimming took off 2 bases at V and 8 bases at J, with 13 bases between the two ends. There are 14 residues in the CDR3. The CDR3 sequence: CASSVGGNREKLFF. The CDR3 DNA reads TGTGCCAGCAGCGTTGGGGGGAATAGGGAAAAACTGTTTTTT.

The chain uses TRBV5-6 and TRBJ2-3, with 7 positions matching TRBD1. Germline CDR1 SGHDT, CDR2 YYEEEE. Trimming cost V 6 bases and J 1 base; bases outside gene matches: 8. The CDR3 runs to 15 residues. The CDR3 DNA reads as TGTGCCAGCATCCGGACAGGCGGTGGCACAGATACGCAGTATTTT. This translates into CASIRTGGGTDTQYF.

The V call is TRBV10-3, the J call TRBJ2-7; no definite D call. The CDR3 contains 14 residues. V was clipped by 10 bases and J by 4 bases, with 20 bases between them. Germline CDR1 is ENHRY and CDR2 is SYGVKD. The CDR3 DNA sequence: TGTGCCACAAAGGGCTCAGAAGTGTCATACGAGCAGTACTTC. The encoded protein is CATKGSEVSYEQYF.

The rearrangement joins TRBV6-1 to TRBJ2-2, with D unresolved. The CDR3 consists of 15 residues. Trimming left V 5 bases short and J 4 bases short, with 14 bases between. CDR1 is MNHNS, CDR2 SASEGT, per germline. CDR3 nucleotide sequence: TGTGCCAGCAGTTCAGAGCCGATATCCACCGGGGAGCTGTTTTTT. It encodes CASSSEPISTGELFF.

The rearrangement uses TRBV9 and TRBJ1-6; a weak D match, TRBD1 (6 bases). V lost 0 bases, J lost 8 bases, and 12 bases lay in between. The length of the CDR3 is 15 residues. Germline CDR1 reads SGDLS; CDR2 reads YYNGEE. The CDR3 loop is CASSVGASGDSPLHF. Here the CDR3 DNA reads TGTGCCAGCAGCGTAGGGGCGTCAGGGGATTCACCCCTCCACTTT.